The sequence of this T cell receptor (beta chain) was determined in a study of T cells after yellow fever vaccination. In regard to this clonotype: The target antigen is unknown.

V was trimmed by 3 bases and J by 5 bases, leaving 13 bases between them. The germline gives CDR1 SEHNR, CDR2 FQNEAQ (reference sequence). This CDR3 comprises 14 residues. MiXCR, run by TCRdb on the 5' RACE reads, gives a single entry per CDR3 protein. The table lists approximately 550,000 distinct CDR3 sequences, roughly 19% of them singletons. General study points: Overall, a small share of clonotypes was seen in both CD4 and CD8 compartments.

This material consisted of PBMCs, taken 15 days after the yellow fever booster vaccination. This receptor was obtained from a man under 40 who received the YFV17D yellow fever vaccine. This chain uses TRBV7-9 with TRBJ2-5; D is undetermined. The CDR3 here is CASSLRQVGETQYF. The CDR3 region has the DNA TGTGCCAGCAGCTTGCGCCAGGTCGGGGAGACCCAGTACTTC. The full variable domain, completed using reference TRBV7-9 and TRBJ2-5, is DTGVSQNPRHKITKRGQNVTFRCDPISEHNRLYWYRQTLGQGPEFLTYFQNEAQLEKSRLLSDRFSAERPKGSFSTLEIQRTEQGDSAMYLCASSLRQVGETQYFGPGTRLLVL.